The entry below gives a single TCR beta chain sequence along with its context. The data are from a study of blood T cell repertoires in COVID-19. The CDR3 has 13 amino acids. Germline V lookup: CDR1 SGHRS, CDR2 YFSETQ. Trimming cost V 4 bases and J 6 bases; bases outside gene matches: 3. Data came from immunoSEQ multiplex PCR; TCRdb stores just in-frame clones and leaves some out. Among 160,000 or so clones listed, just under 80% were seen once. V and J are TRBV5-1 and TRBJ2-5; 10 bases match TRBD1. The TCR comes from a woman older than 75 with acute or convalescent COVID-19. Source material: peripheral blood. CDR3 coding DNA: TGCGCCAGCAGCCCGGGACAGGGGAAGACCCAGTACTTC. Amino acids: CASSPGQGKTQYF.